The rows below give T cell receptor beta chains drawn from one sample of a study of T-cell memory formation after mild COVID-19. TCRdb ran MiXCR on the 5' RACE reads and lists one entry per CDR3 protein. This sample carries a few hundred thousand distinct CDR3 sequences, about a sixth of them seen once, and the ten largest clones take roughly 24%. The specimen was PBMCs or a T cell subset sorted from them (not recorded which). These receptors originate from a man aged 18 to 29 who had mild COVID-19 (a few samples of this study predate the infection). Cell type and time point are not known. Both conserved end residues are part of each CDR3. Fields, in order: clone size, D gene, V gene, J gene, CDR3 protein, CDR3 DNA. D genes are given only for firm matches. Rows may omit the clone size; those that give it use once, few, many or a size class.

clone_size: .; d_call: .; v_call: TRBV6-2/TRBV6-3; j_call: TRBJ1-1; cdr3_aa: CASRDLPGQNTEAFF; cdr3_nt: TGTGCCAGCAGGGACCTTCCGGGACAGAACACTGAAGCTTTCTTT
clone_size: few; d_call: .; v_call: TRBV12-3/TRBV12-4; j_call: TRBJ1-6; cdr3_aa: CASSSQGFNSPLHF; cdr3_nt: TGTGCCAGCAGTTCCCAGGGGTTTAATTCACCCCTCCACTTT
clone_size: few; d_call: .; v_call: TRBV20-1; j_call: TRBJ2-3; cdr3_aa: CSAPVGGGASDTQYF; cdr3_nt: TGCAGTGCCCCGGTGGGTGGGGGGGCCTCAGATACGCAGTATTTT
clone_size: .; d_call: .; v_call: TRBV27; j_call: TRBJ2-6; cdr3_aa: CASSSRQFSGANVLTF; cdr3_nt: TGTGCCAGCAGTTCACGACAGTTCTCTGGGGCCAACGTCCTGACTTTC
clone_size: .; d_call: .; v_call: TRBV20-1; j_call: TRBJ2-5; cdr3_aa: CSARQGTETQYF; cdr3_nt: TGCAGTGCTCGTCAGGGTACGGAGACCCAGTACTTC
clone_size: .; d_call: .; v_call: TRBV11-3; j_call: TRBJ1-2; cdr3_aa: CASSLRDNGYTF; cdr3_nt: TGTGCCAGCAGCCTACGGGACAATGGCTACACCTTC
clone_size: few; d_call: .; v_call: TRBV6-5; j_call: TRBJ2-3; cdr3_aa: CASSYAGGADTQYF; cdr3_nt: TGTGCCAGCAGTTACGCCGGGGGAGCAGATACGCAGTATTTT
clone_size: many; d_call: TRBD1; v_call: TRBV7-2; j_call: TRBJ1-5; cdr3_aa: CASSWTGGAQHF; cdr3_nt: TGTGCCAGCAGCTGGACAGGGGGAGCCCAGCATTTT
clone_size: few; d_call: TRBD2; v_call: TRBV28; j_call: TRBJ2-3; cdr3_aa: CASLRLAGGDTQYF; cdr3_nt: TGTGCCAGCCTGCGACTAGCGGGGGGAGATACGCAGTATTTT
clone_size: few; d_call: TRBD1; v_call: TRBV7-9; j_call: TRBJ1-1; cdr3_aa: CASSLWTGRVTEAFF; cdr3_nt: TGTGCCAGCAGCTTATGGACAGGGAGGGTTACTGAAGCTTTCTTT
clone_size: .; d_call: .; v_call: TRBV7-9; j_call: TRBJ2-5; cdr3_aa: CASSTQRETQYF; cdr3_nt: TGTGCCAGCAGCACACAAAGGGAGACCCAGTACTTC
clone_size: .; d_call: TRBD2; v_call: TRBV7-9; j_call: TRBJ2-1; cdr3_aa: CASSSRLAGGLYNEQFF; cdr3_nt: TGTGCCAGCAGCTCTCGACTAGCGGGGGGCCTCTACAATGAGCAGTTCTTC
clone_size: few; d_call: .; v_call: TRBV21-1; j_call: TRBJ1-2; cdr3_aa: CASSKVAYYGYTF; cdr3_nt: TGTGCCAGCAGCAAAGTTGCCTACTATGGCTACACCTTC
clone_size: many; d_call: .; v_call: TRBV4-1; j_call: TRBJ2-1; cdr3_aa: CASSQDRGARQFF; cdr3_nt: TGCGCCAGCAGCCAAGATCGAGGGGCCCGGCAGTTCTTC
clone_size: .; d_call: TRBD1; v_call: TRBV7-9; j_call: TRBJ2-2; cdr3_aa: CASSLFPDRETGELFF; cdr3_nt: TGTGCCAGCAGCTTATTCCCCGACAGGGAAACCGGGGAGCTGTTTTTT
clone_size: many; d_call: .; v_call: TRBV7-2; j_call: TRBJ2-1; cdr3_aa: CASSLGANEQFF; cdr3_nt: TGTGCCAGCAGCTTAGGGGCTAATGAGCAGTTCTTC
clone_size: .; d_call: .; v_call: TRBV20-1; j_call: TRBJ1-2; cdr3_aa: CSAKRGAYGYTF; cdr3_nt: TGCAGTGCTAAGAGGGGGGCCTATGGCTACACCTTC
clone_size: .; d_call: TRBD1; v_call: TRBV2; j_call: TRBJ1-2; cdr3_aa: CANLIPRDRLYGYTF; cdr3_nt: TGTGCCAACCTTATTCCCCGGGACAGGCTTTATGGCTACACCTTC
clone_size: .; d_call: .; v_call: TRBV6-2/TRBV6-3; j_call: TRBJ1-5; cdr3_aa: CASRLSAHPNQPQHF; cdr3_nt: TGTGCCAGCAGATTATCTGCCCATCCCAATCAGCCCCAGCATTTT
clone_size: .; d_call: .; v_call: TRBV28; j_call: TRBJ1-4; cdr3_aa: CASSLSQATNEKLFF; cdr3_nt: TGTGCCAGCAGTTTAAGCCAGGCAACTAATGAAAAACTGTTTTTT
clone_size: few; d_call: .; v_call: TRBV27; j_call: TRBJ2-5; cdr3_aa: CASSSDIQETQYF; cdr3_nt: TGTGCCAGCAGCTCGGACATCCAAGAGACCCAGTACTTC
clone_size: .; d_call: TRBD1; v_call: TRBV4-2; j_call: TRBJ2-1; cdr3_aa: CASSQDGTGQGIFEQFF; cdr3_nt: TGTGCCAGCAGCCAAGATGGAACGGGACAGGGGATATTTGAGCAGTTCTTC
clone_size: few; d_call: TRBD1; v_call: TRBV18; j_call: TRBJ2-4; cdr3_aa: CASSPPGQGAQNIQYF; cdr3_nt: TGTGCCAGCTCACCACCGGGACAGGGAGCCCAAAACATTCAGTACTTC
clone_size: .; d_call: TRBD2; v_call: TRBV6-6; j_call: TRBJ2-1; cdr3_aa: CASSTPLAGGLYEQFF; cdr3_nt: TGTGCCAGCAGCACCCCCCTAGCGGGGGGGCTCTATGAGCAGTTCTTC
clone_size: few; d_call: TRBD1; v_call: TRBV12-3/TRBV12-4; j_call: TRBJ2-5; cdr3_aa: CASSQQGWGVRDQETQYF; cdr3_nt: TGTGCCAGCAGTCAACAGGGGTGGGGAGTGAGGGACCAAGAGACCCAGTACTTC
clone_size: many; d_call: TRBD1; v_call: TRBV5-1; j_call: TRBJ1-1; cdr3_aa: CASSQGAAMNTEAFF; cdr3_nt: TGCGCCAGCTCTCAGGGGGCCGCCATGAACACTGAAGCTTTCTTT
clone_size: .; d_call: .; v_call: TRBV7-9; j_call: TRBJ2-7; cdr3_aa: CASSPTRGAIGEQYF; cdr3_nt: TGTGCCAGCAGCCCCACCAGGGGAGCGATTGGCGAGCAGTACTTC
clone_size: few; d_call: .; v_call: TRBV7-9; j_call: TRBJ1-5; cdr3_aa: CASSPGGGYDQPQHF; cdr3_nt: TGTGCCAGCAGCCCAGGAGGAGGTTATGATCAGCCCCAGCATTTT
clone_size: few; d_call: .; v_call: TRBV7-7; j_call: TRBJ2-3; cdr3_aa: CASSASPDHTDTQYF; cdr3_nt: TGTGCCAGCAGCGCCTCTCCCGATCACACAGATACGCAGTATTTT
clone_size: .; d_call: TRBD2; v_call: TRBV4-3; j_call: TRBJ2-2; cdr3_aa: CASSRDLSGETTGELFF; cdr3_nt: TGCGCCAGCAGCCGAGACCTTAGCGGGGAAACCACCGGGGAGCTGTTTTTT
clone_size: many; d_call: .; v_call: TRBV5-5; j_call: TRBJ1-1; cdr3_aa: CASSSIIMNTEAFF; cdr3_nt: TGTGCCAGCAGCTCAATTATCATGAACACTGAAGCTTTCTTT
clone_size: .; d_call: .; v_call: TRBV6-5; j_call: TRBJ2-7; cdr3_aa: CASNRGVSTTYEQYF; cdr3_nt: TGTGCCAGCAATCGAGGGGTTTCCACAACCTACGAGCAGTACTTC
clone_size: .; d_call: .; v_call: TRBV4-3; j_call: TRBJ1-1; cdr3_aa: CASSQALRTDLEAFF; cdr3_nt: TGCGCCAGCAGCCAAGCGCTCCGGACAGACCTAGAAGCTTTCTTT
clone_size: .; d_call: .; v_call: TRBV27; j_call: TRBJ2-1; cdr3_aa: CASSVRAFYNEQFF; cdr3_nt: TGTGCCAGCAGTGTACGGGCCTTCTACAATGAGCAGTTCTTC
clone_size: .; d_call: .; v_call: TRBV28; j_call: TRBJ1-3; cdr3_aa: CASSLAGPRRNTIYF; cdr3_nt: TGTGCCAGCAGTTTAGCGGGGCCCAGACGAAACACCATATATTTT
clone_size: few; d_call: TRBD1; v_call: TRBV7-3; j_call: TRBJ2-3; cdr3_aa: CASSLPGTGQYF; cdr3_nt: TGTGCCAGCAGCTTACCCGGGACAGGACAGTATTTT
clone_size: many; d_call: .; v_call: TRBV5-1; j_call: TRBJ1-3; cdr3_aa: CASSLGQISGNTIYF; cdr3_nt: TGCGCCAGCAGCCTGGGACAAATCTCTGGAAACACCATATATTTT
clone_size: .; d_call: .; v_call: TRBV7-2; j_call: TRBJ1-2; cdr3_aa: CASDPVQGPNGYTF; cdr3_nt: TGTGCCAGCGACCCTGTTCAGGGGCCAAATGGCTACACCTTC
clone_size: .; d_call: .; v_call: TRBV7-2; j_call: TRBJ2-2; cdr3_aa: CASSLLIGELFF; cdr3_nt: TGTGCCAGCAGCTTACTGATCGGGGAGCTGTTTTTT
clone_size: .; d_call: .; v_call: TRBV12-3/TRBV12-4; j_call: TRBJ1-4; cdr3_aa: CASRRQLATNEKLFF; cdr3_nt: TGTGCCAGCAGGAGACAGCTCGCAACTAATGAAAAACTGTTTTTT
clone_size: .; d_call: TRBD2; v_call: TRBV4-1; j_call: TRBJ2-5; cdr3_aa: CASSQWGGGQETQYF; cdr3_nt: TGCGCCAGCAGCCAGTGGGGGGGGGGCCAAGAGACCCAGTACTTC
clone_size: many; d_call: .; v_call: TRBV4-3; j_call: TRBJ2-3; cdr3_aa: CASSQTHGPGDTQYF; cdr3_nt: TGCGCCAGCAGCCAGACCCACGGTCCCGGGGATACGCAGTATTTT